The clone carrying this TCR beta chain has only a few counts. Its antigen is not identified. Primers: 60 Vbeta forward and 13 Jbeta reverse. The table came from immunoSEQ multiplex PCR; TCRdb's copy has only in-frame clones and leaves some out. This sample yields about 94,000 clones, of which more than 60% are seen a single time; 3% to 5% belongs to the top ten. The data are from a study of cytomegalovirus exposure and HLA in healthy donors. Across the study: Of the donors genotyped, approximately 400 in all, around 76% fell in the Caucasian-associated ancestry cluster. General study results and limits: The study designated around 150 TCR beta chains cytomegalovirus-associated. Both high specificity and high sensitivity reportedly marked the classifier's diagnosis of cytomegalovirus status. Being productive about 87% or about 30% of the time was typical of most TCR beta V segments in an earlier analysis.

From germline, CDR1 is ENHRY and CDR2 SYGVKD. V was pared by 10 bases and J by 3 bases, with 11 bases of the junction left unmatched. The CDR3 is 14 residues long. This sequence joins TRBV10-3 and TRBJ1-2; 7 bases are shared with TRBD1. Sample: PBMCs. This TCR was recovered from a man aged 25-45 years in good health and CMV-seronegative. The CDR3 sequence: CATSIGGGDYGYTF. The CDR3 coding sequence is TGTGCCACTTCAATAGGGGGCGGTGACTATGGCTACACCTTC.